One sample yielded the 21 T cell receptor beta chains listed below, sequenced in a study of OX40 agonist ivuxolimab in advanced cancers. Library preparation was by the immunoSEQ multiplex PCR assay. The table comes from immuneACCESS by way of TCRdb, which keeps in-frame sequences with V and J called. Part of the clones is missing from these tables; in studies checked, under half for an unresolved V gene and the rest for unknown reasons. This sample lists some 72,000 clones; 92% were detected once. Clones ranked in the top ten supply about 3% of the sample. The sample in question was CD4+ or CD8+ T cells sorted from blood, obtained in a trial of the OX40 agonist ivuxolimab. The receptors derive from an adult with an advanced solid tumor such as melanoma, head and neck, liver or kidney cancer.

This clone was picked up a small number of times. Other DNA variants within this sample encode the same CDR3. The CDR3 spells CASSEGSDSNQPQHF. DNA for the CDR3: TGCGCCAGCAGCGAGGGGTCAGATAGCAATCAGCCCCAGCATTTT. This rearrangement joins TRBV5-1 to TRBJ1-5; the D gene is possibly TRBD1 (5 bases). Trimming pared 4 bases from V and 0 bases from J, leaving 11 bases between. This CDR3 has 15 residues. Germline values: CDR1 SGHRS, CDR2 YFSETQ. The variable domain in full, completed from reference TRBV5-1 and TRBJ1-5, reads KAGVTQTPRYLIKTRGQQVTLSCSPISGHRSVSWYQQTPGQGLQFLFEYFSETQRNKGNFPGRFSGRQFSNSRSEMNVSTLELGDSALYLCASSEGSDSNQPQHFGDGTRLSIL.

This clone was picked up one time. The chain is built from TRBV2 and TRBJ1-2; D possibly corresponds to TRBD1 (6 bases). Germline V gene sequence: CDR1 SNHLY, CDR2 FYNNEI. V lost 4 bases and J lost 2, with 8 bases in between. The CDR3 contains 13 residues. CDR3 nucleotide sequence: TGTGCCAGCAGTGGGACAGCAAACTATGGCTACACCTTC. Encoded protein: CASSGTANYGYTF. The whole variable domain, filled in from reference TRBV2 and TRBJ1-2, reads EPEVTQTPSHQVTQMGQEVILRCVPISNHLYFYWYRQILGQKVEFLVSFYNNEISEKSEIFDDQFSVERPDGSNFTLKIRSTKLEDSAMYFCASSGTANYGYTFGSGTRLTVV.

V usage is TRBV4-2 and J usage is TRBJ2-2, with 7 bases matching TRBD2. Trimming removed 1 base from V and 6 bases from J; junction bases left unmatched: 11. The V gene's germline CDR1 is LGHNA and CDR2 YNFKEQ. The CDR3 runs to 17 residues. CDR3 DNA sequence: TGTGCCAGCAGCCAAGTGTCCGGACTAGTATTTTCCGGGGAGCTGTTTTTT. This encodes CASSQVSGLVFSGELFF.

This clone was detected a few times. The rearrangement uses TRBV7-9 and TRBJ2-1; D remains unclear. CDR3 length: 15 residues. V was shortened by 2 bases and J by 0 bases, with 8 bases between the two germline ends. Germline CDR1 is SEHNR and CDR2 is FQNEAQ (reference sequence). The CDR3 spells CASSLFAASYNEQFF. CDR3 coding DNA: TGTGCCAGCAGCTTATTCGCGGCCTCCTACAATGAGCAGTTCTTC.

The V and J genes are TRBV15 and TRBJ2-7, with 8 nucleotides matching TRBD2. V shed 4 bases and J 3 bases; nucleotides not matched to a gene: 17. Germline V CDR1 and CDR2: LNHNV, YYDKDF (reference sequence). The CDR3 runs to 18 residues. The CDR3 spells CATSTRLATTDWDYEQYF. CDR3 DNA sequence: TGTGCCACCAGCACCCGACTAGCGACGACTGATTGGGACTACGAGCAGTACTTC.

The chain combines TRBV2 with TRBJ2-1; no clear D. The CDR3 consists of 16 residues. Trimming pared 6 bases from V and 2 bases from J, leaving 17 bases between. Germline loops: CDR1 SNHLY, CDR2 FYNNEI. CDR3 DNA sequence: TGTGCCAGCAGGGAACGACACCTGATCACCTACAATGAGCAGTTCTTC. Residues: CASRERHLITYNEQFF.

The chain links TRBV5-6 to TRBJ2-7; 10 bases align to TRBD1. The CDR3 is 15 residues long. V lost 3 bases, J lost 6 bases, and 9 bases stayed unmatched. Germline CDR1 and CDR2: SGHDT and YYEEEE. This chain's CDR3 is CASSWAQDRGSEQYF. The CDR3 DNA reads as TGTGCCAGCAGCTGGGCCCAGGACAGGGGGTCCGAGCAGTACTTC. The entire variable domain, with the rest obtained from reference TRBV5-6 and TRBJ2-7, is as follows: DAGVTQSPTHLIKTRGQQVTLRCSPKSGHDTVSWYQQALGQGPQFIFQYYEEEERQRGNFPDRFSGHQFPNYSSELNVNALLLGDSALYLCASSWAQDRGSEQYFGPGTRLTVT.

The gene calls are TRBV28 and TRBJ1-1, with D tentatively TRBD1 (5 bases). This CDR3 has 15 residues. CDR1 is MDHEN and CDR2 is SYDVKM in the germline V gene. Trimming removed 6 bases from V and 1 base from J, with 15 bases in between. The CDR3 loop reads CASSSTVLRNTEAFF. DNA of the CDR3: TGTGCCAGCAGCTCGACAGTCCTCCGGAACACTGAAGCTTTCTTT.

The gene calls are TRBV18 and TRBJ1-2; the match to TRBD1 covers 8 bases. Trimming removed 5 bases from V and 7 bases from J; junction bases left unmatched: 3. Germline V CDR1 and CDR2: KGHSH, LQKENI. The CDR3 extends over 12 amino acids. The CDR3 is CASSRTGSGYTF. Here the CDR3 DNA reads TGTGCCAGCTCAAGGACAGGGTCTGGCTACACCTTC.

The rearrangement joins TRBV7-9 to TRBJ1-2, with unresolved D. The CDR3 is 12 residues long. Looked up from germline, CDR1 is SEHNR and CDR2 is FQNEAQ (reference sequence). Deletions cut 2 bases from V and 5 bases from J, with 6 bases between. The DNA for the CDR3 is TGTGCCAGCAGCTTAACCGGGTATGGCTACACCTTC. This encodes CASSLTGYGYTF.

This sequence joins TRBV7-9 and TRBJ2-6; no firm D call. V was pared by 1 base and J by 0 bases, with 4 bases between. The CDR3 has 15 residues. Germline CDR1 SEHNR, CDR2 FQNEAQ (reference sequence). This CDR3 is CASSLGFSGANVLTF. CDR3 bases: TGTGCCAGCAGCTTAGGGTTCTCTGGGGCCAACGTCCTGACTTTC.

The chain recombines TRBV6-5 with TRBJ1-2, with D uncertain. Deletions cut 4 bases from V and 7 bases from J, with 16 bases between. The CDR3 contains 14 residues. Germline CDR1 MNHEY, CDR2 SVGAGI. CDR3 sequence reads: CASSSRSRARGYTF. CDR3 nucleotide sequence: TGTGCCAGCAGTTCACGGTCTAGGGCTCGTGGCTACACCTTC.

The chain couples TRBV19 to TRBJ2-1; the D is unclear. The CDR3 length is 15 residues. Trimming left V 5 bases short and J 0 bases short, with 11 bases between. Germline CDR1 LNHDA, CDR2 SQIVND (reference sequence). The CDR3 loop is CASSPTLSSYNEQFF. The CDR3 nucleotides are TGTGCCAGTAGTCCGACTCTTAGCTCCTACAATGAGCAGTTCTTC.

The V call is TRBV2, the J call TRBJ2-1, with D hard to call. Between the trimmed V and J ends, which lost 3 bases and 0 bases, there was a span of 9 bases. The CDR3 sequence is 15 residues long. In germline, CDR1 is SNHLY, CDR2 FYNNEI. Written as DNA, the CDR3 is TGTGCCAGCAGTGACCGCGACCCCTCCTACAATGAGCAGTTCTTC. Translated: CASSDRDPSYNEQFF.

V usage is TRBV18 and J usage is TRBJ2-5; 9 bases align to TRBD2. Germline values: CDR1 KGHSH, CDR2 LQKENI. The V gene end was trimmed by 6 bases and the J gene end by 5 bases; junction bases not matched to a gene: 7. The CDR3 is made up of 14 amino acids. DNA of the CDR3: TGTGCCAGCTCGATAGCGGGGGCCGAGGAGACCCAGTACTTC. Translated: CASSIAGAEETQYF.

The chain joins TRBV5-1 to TRBJ1-1, with 7 bases aligning to TRBD1. The CDR3 is 13 amino acids. The J segment lost 4 bases and the V segment lost 7 bases, leaving 7 bases of the junction unmatched. Per the germline V gene, CDR1 is SGHRS and CDR2 is YFSETQ. The CDR3 DNA reads TGCGCCAGCGCCGACAGGGCGGGCACTGAAGCTTTCTTT. Its protein product is CASADRAGTEAFF.

This clone was found once. V is TRBV18 and J is TRBJ2-2; D is unresolved. Trimming removed 2 bases at V and 6 bases at J, with 10 bases between. The CDR3 is 14 residues long. Germline V gene lookup returns CDR1 KGHSH and CDR2 LQKENI. CDR3 region: CASSPGIRAGELFF. DNA for the CDR3: TGTGCCAGCTCACCAGGAATTCGCGCCGGGGAGCTGTTTTTT. The full variable domain, completed using reference TRBV18 and TRBJ2-2, is NAGVMQNPRHLVRRRGQEARLRCSPMKGHSHVYWYRQLPEEGLKFMVYLQKENIIDESGMPKERFSAEFPKEGPSILRIQQVVRGDSAAYFCASSPGIRAGELFFGEGSRLTVL.

The V and J genes are TRBV6-1 and TRBJ1-3; 7 bases map to TRBD1. The germline gives CDR1 MNHNS, CDR2 SASEGT. This CDR3 has 15 residues. Losses at the gene ends were 6 bases for V and 0 bases for J; bases not matched to a gene: 5. The CDR3 is CASRRQGDSGNTIYF. CDR3 nucleotides: TGTGCCAGCAGGAGACAGGGTGACTCTGGAAACACCATATATTTT.

The J gene is TRBJ2-4, the V gene TRBV6-5; tentatively, D is TRBD1 or TRBD2 (5 bases each). The V and J ends lost 2 bases and 7 bases respectively, with 9 bases between them. This CDR3 contains 13 residues. Germline lookup yields CDR1 MNHEY and CDR2 SVGAGI. The CDR3 sequence is CASSYPGSNIQYF. DNA for the CDR3: TGTGCCAGCAGTTACCCAGGGAGCAACATTCAGTACTTC.

V is TRBV5-1 and J is TRBJ2-5, with D tentatively TRBD1 (6 bases). CDR1 is SGHRS, CDR2 YFSETQ, per germline. V was clipped by 4 bases and J by 0 bases, with 19 bases between them. The CDR3 runs to 17 residues. CDR3 DNA: TGCGCCAGCAGCCGCGGCACTCGGGACATATACCAAGAGACCCAGTACTTC. This translates into CASSRGTRDIYQETQYF. Based on the CDR3 plus reference TRBV5-1 and TRBJ2-5, the full variable domain is KAGVTQTPRYLIKTRGQQVTLSCSPISGHRSVSWYQQTPGQGLQFLFEYFSETQRNKGNFPGRFSGRQFSNSRSEMNVSTLELGDSALYLCASSRGTRDIYQETQYFGPGTRLLVL.

This clone has just one count. V and J are TRBV11-1 and TRBJ2-3; D remains ambiguous. Per the germline V gene, CDR1 is SGHAT and CDR2 is FQDESV (reference sequence). CDR3 length equals 14 residues. V lost 5 bases to trimming and J lost 3 bases, with 12 bases between them. The CDR3 spells CASSPTRWTDTQYF. The DNA of the CDR3 is TGTGCCAGCAGCCCCACAAGGTGGACAGATACGCAGTATTTT.